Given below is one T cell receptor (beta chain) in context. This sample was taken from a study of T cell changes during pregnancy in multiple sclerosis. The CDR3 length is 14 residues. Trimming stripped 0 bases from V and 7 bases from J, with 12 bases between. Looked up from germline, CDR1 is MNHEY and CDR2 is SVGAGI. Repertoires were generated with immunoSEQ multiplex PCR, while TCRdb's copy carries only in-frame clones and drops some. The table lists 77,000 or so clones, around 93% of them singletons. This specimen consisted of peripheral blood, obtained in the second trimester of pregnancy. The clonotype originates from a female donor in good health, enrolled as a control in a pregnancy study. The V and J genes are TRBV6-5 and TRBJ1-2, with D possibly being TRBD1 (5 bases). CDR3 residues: CASSYSGREGGYTF. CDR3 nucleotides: TGTGCCAGCAGTTACTCGGGCAGGGAGGGTGGCTACACCTTC.